These 10 T cell receptor beta chains share one sample of origin, sequenced in a study of beta chain features in type 1 diabetes. Study-wide results and caveats: Type 1 diabetes patients showed a moderate but significant shortening of TCRB CDR3s in all four CD4+ subsets.

Of the isolated RNA, all was reverse transcribed, and so the sequenced material was expressed TCRB transcripts. The table came from immunoSEQ multiplex PCR; TCRdb's copy has only in-frame clones and leaves some out. The table includes 250,000 to 300,000 clones, around 24% detected once. No antigen has been assigned to these receptors. Sequenced: naive CD4+ T cells from blood. The source of these receptors is a woman in her twenties or thirties with type 1 diabetes.

The chain links TRBV4-2 to TRBJ2-7; D gene unclear. The germline CDR1 and CDR2 sequences are LGHNA and YNFKEQ. The CDR3 is made up of 18 amino acids. The V and J ends lost 1 base and 3 bases respectively, with 22 bases between them. CDR3: CASSQGYPVLGADYEQYF. The CDR3 coding sequence is TGTGCCAGCAGCCAAGGATACCCAGTGCTGGGTGCGGACTACGAGCAGTACTTC.

This clone was observed a few times. This sample includes further DNA sequences coding for the same CDR3. The rearrangement uses TRBV29-1 and TRBJ1-1; D is possibly TRBD1 (5 bases). The CDR3 length is 12 residues. V was clipped by 7 bases and J by 0 bases, with 9 bases between them. The V gene's germline CDR1 is SQVTM and CDR2 ANQGSEA. This chain's CDR3 is CSADRVNTEAFF. The CDR3 DNA sequence: TGCAGCGCCGACAGAGTGAACACTGAAGCTTTCTTT.

This clone was observed a handful of times. This chain uses TRBV30 with TRBJ2-3; 8 positions agree with TRBD2. The CDR3 runs 14 residues. In germline, CDR1 is GTSNPN, CDR2 SVGIG (reference sequence). With 5 bases clipped from V and 1 base from J, the junction kept 5 bases outside the gene matches. The chain's CDR3 is CAWGLAGGTDTQYF. The CDR3 coding sequence is TGTGCCTGGGGACTAGCTGGGGGCACAGATACGCAGTATTTT.

The CDR3 reads CASSLSGQGSYNEQFF. The CDR3 DNA reads as TGTGCCAGCAGCTTAAGTGGGCAGGGCTCCTACAATGAGCAGTTCTTC. The J gene is TRBJ2-1, the V gene TRBV7-9; TRBD1 is a possible D gene (5 bases). This CDR3 comprises 16 residues. V was trimmed by 2 bases and J by 0 bases, leaving 11 bases between them. Looked up from germline, CDR1 is SEHNR and CDR2 is FQNEAQ (reference sequence).

This clone has only a few counts. The J gene is TRBJ2-1, the V gene TRBV30; D not resolved. The CDR3 length is 12 residues. The V end was cut by 2 bases, the J end by 8 bases, with 10 bases between. CDR1 is GTSNPN, CDR2 SVGIG, per germline (reference sequence). The CDR3 nucleotides are TGTGCCTGGAGTAGAGAGGAGTATGAGCAGTTCTTC. Its translation is CAWSREEYEQFF.

The chain links TRBV5-4 to TRBJ2-1; D uncertain. This CDR3 region has 14 residues. Germline CDR1 reads SGHNT; CDR2 reads YYREEE (reference sequence). Trimming removed 0 bases from V and 3 bases from J, with 7 bases in between. The CDR3 sequence: CASSLVLGYNEQFF. The CDR3 bases are TGTGCCAGCAGCTTGGTCCTAGGCTACAATGAGCAGTTCTTC.

The chain carries TRBV18 and TRBJ2-1; TRBD1 matches at 9 bases. Germline V gene lookup returns CDR1 KGHSH and CDR2 LQKENI. The CDR3 contains 14 residues. V lost 4 bases and J lost 5; bases outside the gene matches: 3. This CDR3 reads CASSLRDRDNEQFF. CDR3 nucleotide sequence: TGTGCCAGCTCACTCCGGGACAGGGACAATGAGCAGTTCTTC.

The chain couples TRBV19 to TRBJ2-1; 10 nucleotides line up with TRBD1. V dropped 7 bases and J dropped 3; count of bases not matched to a gene: 3. The CDR3 covers 14 residues. Per the germline V gene, CDR1 is LNHDA and CDR2 is SQIVND (reference sequence). The CDR3 coding sequence is TGTGCCAGTAATGGACAGGGGGACTACAATGAGCAGTTCTTC. Translated, it gives CASNGQGDYNEQFF.

About this clone itself: Other DNA sequences within the sample encode an identical CDR3. This rearrangement joins TRBV5-1 to TRBJ1-5, with D uncertain. Trimming cost V 0 bases and J 1 base, with 5 bases left between them. Germline V gene sequence: CDR1 SGHRS, CDR2 YFSETQ. The CDR3 runs 14 residues. The DNA for the CDR3 is TGCGCCAGCAGCTTGGACGGGAGCAATCAGCCCCAGCATTTT. Protein: CASSLDGSNQPQHF.

This clone was recorded a few times. Other DNA sequences in the same sample also yield this CDR3. V gene TRBV9 combines with J gene TRBJ2-5, with 10 bases that match TRBD2. CDR3 length: 14 residues. Germline trimming cut 2 bases from V and 3 bases from J; bases unmatched to any gene: 1. Germline loops: CDR1 SGDLS, CDR2 YYNGEE. Here the CDR3 reads CASSVGLAEETQYF. In DNA form, the CDR3 reads TGTGCCAGCAGCGTCGGACTAGCGGAAGAGACCCAGTACTTC.